This T cell receptor (beta chain) was documented in a study of early T cells in non-severe SARS-CoV-2 infection. General study findings and limits: In VDJdb matching, anti-spike CD8 responses were favored while private and CD4 specificities went missing.

Losses at the gene ends were 3 bases for V and 4 bases for J; bases not matched to a gene: 10. Germline V gene data show CDR1 as MNHEY and CDR2 as SVGAGI. The CDR3 has 16 amino acids. A word on this clonotype: The antigen is undetermined.

Attachment of unique molecular identifiers to individual cDNA molecules was performed. Using its own MiXCR run on the 5' RACE reads, TCRdb lists one record per CDR3 protein. The table shows fewer than 85,000 distinct CDR3 sequences, with about 12% occurring only once. The genes are TRBV6-5 and TRBJ1-2; 8 nucleotides align to TRBD1. The clonotype originates from an adult who was a healthcare worker with PCR-confirmed SARS-CoV-2 infection or an uninfected control (not recorded which). The material sequenced was whole blood. The CDR3 nucleotides read TGTGCCAGCAGTTATTCCACAGGGGGAGATTTCTATGGCTACACCTTC. Translation: CASSYSTGGDFYGYTF.